One sample yielded the 18 T cell receptor beta chains listed below, sequenced in a study of T cells in Graves' hyperthyroidism and ophthalmopathy. Researchers took RNA transcripts and amplified the TCR beta CDR3 regions from them. When the TCR CDR3 underwent first-round RT-PCR, the HTBI primer set was used. TCRdb itself ran the multiplex PCR reads through MiXCR, one entry per CDR3 protein. This sample has approximately 690,000 distinct CDR3 sequences, with 14% found just once. What was sequenced was blood. Receptor source: a woman aged 45 to 65 with Graves' ophthalmopathy.

This clonotype was observed a handful of times. V gene TRBV25-1 combines with J gene TRBJ2-2, with D maybe TRBD2 (7 bases). Germline assignment: CDR1 MGHDK and CDR2 SYGVNS. CDR3 length: 19 residues. V was trimmed by 6 bases and J by 0 bases, leaving 23 bases between them. The CDR3, as DNA: TGTGCCAGCAGCCCTTGGGGGCGGGAGAGTTTCCCGAACACCGGGGAGCTGTTTTTT. Its protein product is CASSPWGRESFPNTGELFF.

This clonotype has ten or more counts. The V and J genes are TRBV7-2 and TRBJ1-1; 7 nucleotides match TRBD1. This CDR3 has 14 residues. V shed 5 bases and J 1 base; nucleotides not matched to a gene: 4. CDR1 SGHTA and CDR2 FQGNSA come from the germline V gene. CDR3 DNA: TGTGCCAGCAGCACGGACAGGTGGAACACTGAAGCTTTCTTT. It yields the protein CASSTDRWNTEAFF.

This chain uses TRBV3-1 with TRBJ1-1; D gene ambiguous. The CDR3 totals 13 residues. V shed 5 bases and J shed 9 bases, with 16 bases lying between them. CDR1 and CDR2 from the germline V gene are LGHDT and YNNKEL (reference sequence). DNA for the CDR3: TGTGCCAGCAGCTATGTAGATGAGTCACAAGCTTTCTTT. Translated: CASSYVDESQAFF.

This clonotype was recorded many times. The rearrangement joins TRBV5-1 to TRBJ2-7; D is unresolved. The V end lost 4 bases, the J end lost 0 bases, and 14 bases lay between the germline ends. The CDR3 runs 15 residues. Germline assignment: CDR1 SGHRS and CDR2 YFSETQ. As DNA, the CDR3 is TGCGCCAGCAGCAAAACCTTCCTCGACTCCTACGAGCAGTACTTC. Translation: CASSKTFLDSYEQYF.

In its sample, this clonotype was seen many times. This chain connects TRBV6-2 or TRBV6-3 to TRBJ2-7; D may be TRBD1 (6 bases). The germline V gene has CDR1 MNHEY and CDR2 SVGEGT. Trimming removed 2 bases from V and 3 bases from J, with 11 bases in between. This CDR3 region has 14 residues. The CDR3 is CASSYRAGDYEQYF. The CDR3 region has the DNA TGTGCCAGCAGTTACCGGGCAGGGGACTACGAGCAGTACTTC.

The chain recombines TRBV7-9 with TRBJ1-4; D possibly corresponds to TRBD1 (6 bases). Trimming left V 5 bases short and J 8 bases short, with 15 bases between. CDR3 length equals 14 residues. CDR1 and CDR2 from the germline V gene are SEHNR and FQNEAQ (reference sequence). CDR3 sequence (DNA): TGTGCCAGCAGCGCCACAGGGATGTGGGAAAAACTGTTTTTT. Protein sequence: CASSATGMWEKLFF.

V is TRBV2 and J is TRBJ2-1; D is possibly TRBD1 or TRBD2 (5 bases each). The CDR3 has 14 residues. V lost 3 bases to trimming and J lost 3 bases, with 9 bases between them. Per germline, CDR1 SNHLY and CDR2 FYNNEI. CDR3 sequence: CASSDWGSYNEQFF. DNA of the CDR3: TGTGCCAGCAGTGATTGGGGGAGCTACAATGAGCAGTTCTTC.

This clonotype has ten or more counts. In nucleotides, the CDR3 is TGTGCCAGCAGCCGTCCTCCCGGGACCGTGAACACTGAAGCTTTCTTT. Translated, it gives CASSRPPGTVNTEAFF. The genes are TRBV7-9 and TRBJ1-1, with D perhaps TRBD1 (5 bases). The germline gives CDR1 SEHNR, CDR2 FQNEAQ (reference sequence). CDR3 length equals 16 residues. Trimming took 5 bases from V and 0 from J, leaving 16 bases between them.

J is TRBJ2-7 and V is TRBV6-2 or TRBV6-3; weak D call: TRBD2 (6 bases). Trimming stripped 0 bases from V and 5 bases from J, with 8 bases between. Germline V lookup: CDR1 MNHEY, CDR2 SVGEGT. This CDR3 is built from 13 residues. This chain's CDR3 is CASSYSGRHEQYF. In DNA, the CDR3 is TGTGCCAGCAGTTACTCGGGGAGGCACGAGCAGTACTTC.

This clonotype was counted a few times. This rearrangement joins TRBV7-2 to TRBJ1-2; D is undetermined. CDR3 length equals 11 residues. Germline CDR1 is SGHTA and CDR2 is FQGNSA. With 5 bases removed from V and 8 bases from J, the gap between germline ends came to 9 bases. In DNA, the CDR3 is TGTGCCAGCAGCATAAATGGGGGCTACACCTTC. Its translation is CASSINGGYTF.

This clonotype was detected only a few times. The V gene is TRBV19, the J gene TRBJ1-1; a possible D gene is TRBD1 (6 bases). CDR1 LNHDA and CDR2 SQIVND come from the germline V gene (reference sequence). V lost 5 bases to trimming and J lost 3 bases, with 25 bases between them. CDR3 length: 18 amino acids. CDR3 sequence reads: CASSDTQGFGRGYTEAFF. The CDR3 coding sequence is TGTGCCAGTAGTGATACACAGGGTTTCGGAAGAGGTTACACTGAAGCTTTCTTT.

This clonotype appeared many times. The chain combines TRBV6-1 with TRBJ1-2, with 10 nucleotides matching TRBD1. Losses at the gene ends were 5 bases for V and 7 bases for J; bases not matched to a gene: 10. The CDR3 is made up of 15 amino acids. CDR1 MNHNS and CDR2 SASEGT come from the germline V gene. The CDR3 region has the DNA TGTGCCAGCAGTTCCCCCGACAGGGGGCTACTTGGCTACACCTTC. Translated: CASSSPDRGLLGYTF.

This clonotype has a count of ten or more. The CDR3 loop is CASSSLRYEQYF. For the CDR3, the DNA is TGTGCCAGCAGTTCACTCCGCTACGAGCAGTACTTC. This sequence joins TRBV28 and TRBJ2-7; D gene ambiguous. The CDR3 covers 12 residues. Trimming took off 4 bases at V and 3 bases at J, with 7 bases between the two ends. Germline CDR1 MDHEN, CDR2 SYDVKM. Together with reference TRBV28 and TRBJ2-7, the CDR3 gives the full variable domain: DVKVTQSSRYLVKRTGEKVFLECVQDMDHENMFWYRQDPGLGLRLIYFSYDVKMKEKGDIPEGYSVSREKKERFSLILESASTNQTSMYLCASSSLRYEQYFGPGTRLTVT.

This clonotype occurred many times. This chain uses TRBV2 with TRBJ2-1; tentative D call: TRBD2 (6 bases). The V end was cut by 3 bases, the J end by 0 bases, with 18 bases between. This CDR3 spans 18 amino acids. Per the germline V gene, CDR1 is SNHLY and CDR2 is FYNNEI. This CDR3 reads CASSEWLAKPSSYNEQFF. CDR3 in DNA: TGTGCCAGCAGTGAGTGGCTAGCGAAGCCCAGCTCCTACAATGAGCAGTTCTTC.

This clonotype turned up a few times. The chain links TRBV12-3 or TRBV12-4 to TRBJ2-3; TRBD2 agrees at 7 bases. J lost 0 bases, V lost 3 bases, and 6 bases had no gene match. The CDR3 covers 16 residues. CDR3 bases: TGTGCCAGCAGTTTCCCCGACGGGAGGAGCACAGATACGCAGTATTTT. It specifies CASSFPDGRSTDTQYF.

This clonotype was counted at least ten times. This sequence joins TRBV11-2 and TRBJ2-1; the D gene is possibly TRBD2 (6 bases). Trimming cost V 1 base and J 1 base, with 11 bases left between them. The CDR3 consists of 16 residues. Germline CDR1 is SGHAT and CDR2 is FQNNGV. CDR3 region: CASSLACSGSYNEQFF. The CDR3 DNA reads as TGTGCCAGCAGCTTAGCCTGTAGCGGATCCTACAATGAGCAGTTCTTC.

Ten or more counts support this clonotype. The chain links TRBV3-1 to TRBJ2-3; 13 positions agree with TRBD2. The germline V gene has CDR1 LGHDT and CDR2 YNNKEL (reference sequence). This CDR3 is built from 16 residues. V trimming: 6 bases; J trimming: 3 bases; junction bases outside the gene matches: 6. The CDR3 DNA follows: TGTGCCAGCAGGAGGACTAGCGGGAGCGGGACAGATACGCAGTATTTT. Translated: CASRRTSGSGTDTQYF.

This clonotype appeared many times. The rearrangement joins TRBV20-1 to TRBJ2-3, with a possible D match to TRBD1 (5 bases). V gave up 6 bases and J gave up 4 bases, with 17 bases separating them. The CDR3 totals 14 residues. Germline assignment: CDR1 DFQATT and CDR2 SNEGSKA (reference sequence). CDR3 amino acids: CSANRQTFPDTQYF. CDR3 nucleotides: TGCAGTGCCAATCGACAGACCTTCCCAGATACGCAGTATTTT.